Given below is one T cell receptor beta chain in context. This sample was included in a study of control samples from healthy donors and cancer patients. Sequencing was performed with immunoSEQ multiplex PCR; in TCRdb, only in-frame clones are kept and a portion is missing. The data show 150,000 to 200,000 clones, around 88% seen once. This clonotype originated in a man between 18 and 29 years old in good health. The sample comprised blood.

The CDR3 bases are TGTGCCAGCAGCAGGACAGCCGACACAGATACGCAGTATTTT. Its translation: CASSRTADTDTQYF. The chain carries TRBV6-5 and TRBJ2-3; TRBD1 might be the D (6 bases). The CDR3 has 14 amino acids. CDR1 is MNHEY and CDR2 is SVGAGI in the germline V gene. The ends were cut back, 6 bases at V and 2 bases at J, with 12 bases in the middle.